The clone carrying this TCR beta chain has only a few counts. This sample stems from a study of human T cells and chemical hapten exposure. As to time point: patch test 3, about 24 weeks after DPC sensitization. This sample's treatment: therapeutic diphenylcyclopropenone sensitization with weekly scalp DPC. Unfractionated whole blood was the source of the extracted total RNA. The CDR3 loop spans 16 amino acids. Germline CDR1 LGHNA, CDR2 YNFKEQ. The germline V and J ends were trimmed by 1 base and 2 bases, with 9 bases remaining between them. Individual cDNA molecules each carried unique molecular identifiers attached by the library. TCRdb reprocessed the RACE reads with MiXCR, giving one entry per CDR3 protein. The sample has almost 40,000 distinct CDR3 sequences, over 7.5% seen once.

The clonotype was recovered from a man aged 50-59 years with alopecia areata. Some clones in this sample may be carry-over from other donors' samples. This specimen consisted of whole blood, obtained in connection with sensitization to the hapten diphenylcyclopropenone (DPC). The chain joins TRBV4-2 to TRBJ2-6; D unresolved. The CDR3 is CASSQVGAAGANVLTF. The CDR3 DNA is TGTGCCAGCAGCCAAGTTGGCGCTGCTGGGGCCAACGTCCTGACTTTC.